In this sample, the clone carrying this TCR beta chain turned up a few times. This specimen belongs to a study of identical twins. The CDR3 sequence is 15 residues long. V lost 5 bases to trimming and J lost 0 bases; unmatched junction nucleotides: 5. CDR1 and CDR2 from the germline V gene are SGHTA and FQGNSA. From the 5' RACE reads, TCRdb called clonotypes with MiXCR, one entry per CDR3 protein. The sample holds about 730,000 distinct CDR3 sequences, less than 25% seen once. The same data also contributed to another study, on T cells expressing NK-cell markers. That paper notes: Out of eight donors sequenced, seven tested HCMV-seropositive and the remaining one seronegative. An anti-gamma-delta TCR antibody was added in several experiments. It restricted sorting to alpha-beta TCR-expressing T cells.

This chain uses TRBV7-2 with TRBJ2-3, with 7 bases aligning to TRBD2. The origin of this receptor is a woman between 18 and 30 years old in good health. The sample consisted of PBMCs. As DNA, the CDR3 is TGTGCCAGCAGCCCGCGGGAGTCGAGCACAGATACGCAGTATTTT. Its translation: CASSPRESSTDTQYF.